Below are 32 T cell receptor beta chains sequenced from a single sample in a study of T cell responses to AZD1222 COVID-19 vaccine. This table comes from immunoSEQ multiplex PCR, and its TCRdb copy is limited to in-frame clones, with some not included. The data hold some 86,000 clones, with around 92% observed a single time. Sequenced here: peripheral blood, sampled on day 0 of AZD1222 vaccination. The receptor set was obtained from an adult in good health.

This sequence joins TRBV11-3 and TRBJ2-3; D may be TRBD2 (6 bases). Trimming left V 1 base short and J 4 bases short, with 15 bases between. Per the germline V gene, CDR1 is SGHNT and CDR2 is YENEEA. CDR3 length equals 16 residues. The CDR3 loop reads CASSLAAGRVADTQYF. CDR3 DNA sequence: TGTGCCAGCAGCTTAGCAGCCGGGAGAGTAGCAGATACGCAGTATTTT.

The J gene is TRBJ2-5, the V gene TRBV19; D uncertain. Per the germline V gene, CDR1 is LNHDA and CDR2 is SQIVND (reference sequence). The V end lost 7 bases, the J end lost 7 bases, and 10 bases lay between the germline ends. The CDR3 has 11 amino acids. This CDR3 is CASMVGGTQYF. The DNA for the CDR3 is TGTGCCAGTATGGTCGGCGGGACCCAGTACTTC. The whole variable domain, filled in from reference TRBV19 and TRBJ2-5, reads DGGITQSPKYLFRKEGQNVTLSCEQNLNHDAMYWYRQDPGQGLRLIYYSQIVNDFQKGDIAEGYSVSREKKESFPLTVTSAQKNPTAFYLCASMVGGTQYFGPGTRLLVL.

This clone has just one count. CDR3 DNA sequence: TGCGCCAGCAGCTTTAAGACAGGGCATGACTCACCCCTCCACTTT. It translates to CASSFKTGHDSPLHF. The chain employs TRBV5-1 and TRBJ1-6; TRBD1 matches 7 bases. CDR3 length: 15 amino acids. Germline assignment: CDR1 SGHRS and CDR2 YFSETQ. The V gene end was trimmed by 2 bases and the J gene end by 10 bases; junction bases not matched to a gene: 9.

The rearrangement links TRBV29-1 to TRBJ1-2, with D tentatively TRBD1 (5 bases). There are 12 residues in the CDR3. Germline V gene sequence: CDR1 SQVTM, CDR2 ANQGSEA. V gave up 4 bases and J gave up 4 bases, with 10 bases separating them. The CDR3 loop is CSVGEGSYGYTF. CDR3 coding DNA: TGCAGCGTTGGGGAGGGGAGCTATGGCTACACCTTC.

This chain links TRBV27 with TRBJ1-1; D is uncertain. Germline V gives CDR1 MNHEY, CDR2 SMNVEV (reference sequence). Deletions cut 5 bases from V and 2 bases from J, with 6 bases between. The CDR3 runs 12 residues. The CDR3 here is CASSAENTEAFF. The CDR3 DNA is TGTGCCAGCAGTGCAGAAAACACTGAAGCTTTCTTT.

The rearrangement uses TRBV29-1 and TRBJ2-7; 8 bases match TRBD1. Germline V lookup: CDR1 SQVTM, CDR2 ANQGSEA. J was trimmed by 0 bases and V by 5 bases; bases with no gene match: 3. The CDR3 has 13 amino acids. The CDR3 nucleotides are TGCAGCGTTAGGACAGGGAGCTCCTACGAGCAGTACTTC. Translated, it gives CSVRTGSSYEQYF.

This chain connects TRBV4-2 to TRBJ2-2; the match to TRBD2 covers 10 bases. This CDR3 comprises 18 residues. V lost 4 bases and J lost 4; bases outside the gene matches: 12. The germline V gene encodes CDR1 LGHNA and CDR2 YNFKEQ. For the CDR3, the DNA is TGTGCCAGCAGCCTGTTTAGGACTAGCGGTGAATTCACCGGGGAGCTGTTTTTT. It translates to CASSLFRTSGEFTGELFF.

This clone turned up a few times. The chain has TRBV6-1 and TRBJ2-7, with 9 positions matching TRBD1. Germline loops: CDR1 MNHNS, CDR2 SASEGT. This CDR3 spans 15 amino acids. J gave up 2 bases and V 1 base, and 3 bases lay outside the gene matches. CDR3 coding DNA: TGTGCCAGCAGTGAAGAACAGGGGGCCCCCTACGAGCAGTACTTC. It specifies CASSEEQGAPYEQYF.

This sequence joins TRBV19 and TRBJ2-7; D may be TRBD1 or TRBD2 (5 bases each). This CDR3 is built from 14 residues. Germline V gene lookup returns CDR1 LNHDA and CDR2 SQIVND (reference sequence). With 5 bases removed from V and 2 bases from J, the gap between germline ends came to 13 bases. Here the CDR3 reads CASSRSGTAYEQYF. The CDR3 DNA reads TGTGCCAGTAGTCGCTCCGGGACCGCCTACGAGCAGTACTTC.

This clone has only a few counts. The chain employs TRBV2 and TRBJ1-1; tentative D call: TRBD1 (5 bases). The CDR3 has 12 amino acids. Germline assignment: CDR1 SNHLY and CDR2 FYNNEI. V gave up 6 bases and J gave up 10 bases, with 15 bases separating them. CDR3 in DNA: TGTGCCAGCAGCCCCGGGGACTATAGAGCTTTCTTT. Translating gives CASSPGDYRAFF.

In nucleotides, the CDR3 is TGTGCCAGCAGTGAGCCCTTAAAGGACTATGGCTACACCTTC. Translating it yields CASSEPLKDYGYTF. V usage is TRBV25-1 and J usage is TRBJ1-2, with D unresolved. This CDR3 is built from 14 residues. Trimming took 3 bases from V and 3 from J, leaving 11 bases between them. The germline V gene has CDR1 MGHDK and CDR2 SYGVNS.

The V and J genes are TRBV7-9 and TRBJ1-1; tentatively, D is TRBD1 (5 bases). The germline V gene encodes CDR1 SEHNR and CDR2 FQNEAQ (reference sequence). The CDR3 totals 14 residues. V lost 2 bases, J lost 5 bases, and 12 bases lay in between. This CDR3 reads CASSLKDSGTEAFF. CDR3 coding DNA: TGTGCCAGCAGCTTAAAAGACAGTGGGACTGAAGCTTTCTTT.

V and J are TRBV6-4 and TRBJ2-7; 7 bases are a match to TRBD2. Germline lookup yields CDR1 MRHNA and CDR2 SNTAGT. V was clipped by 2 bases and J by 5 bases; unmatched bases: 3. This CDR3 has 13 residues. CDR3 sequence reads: CASSDHTSDEQYF. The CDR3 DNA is TGTGCCAGCAGTGACCATACTAGCGACGAGCAGTACTTC.

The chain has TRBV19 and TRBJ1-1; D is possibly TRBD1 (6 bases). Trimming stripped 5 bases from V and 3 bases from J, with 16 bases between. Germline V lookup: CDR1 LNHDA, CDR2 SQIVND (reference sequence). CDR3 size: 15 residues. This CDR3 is CASSVQQGIHTEAFF. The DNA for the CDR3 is TGTGCCAGTAGTGTACAACAGGGTATACACACTGAAGCTTTCTTT. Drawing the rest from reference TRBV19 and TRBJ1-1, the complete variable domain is DGGITQSPKYLFRKEGQNVTLSCEQNLNHDAMYWYRQDPGQGLRLIYYSQIVNDFQKGDIAEGYSVSREKKESFPLTVTSAQKNPTAFYLCASSVQQGIHTEAFFGQGTRLTVV.

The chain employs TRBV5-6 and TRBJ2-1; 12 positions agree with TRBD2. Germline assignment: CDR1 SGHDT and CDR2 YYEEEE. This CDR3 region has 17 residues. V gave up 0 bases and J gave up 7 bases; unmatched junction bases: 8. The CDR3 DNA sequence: TGTGCCAGCAGCTTGGCCTTAGGGCTAGCGGGGGGGAATGAGCAGTTCTTC. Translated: CASSLALGLAGGNEQFF.

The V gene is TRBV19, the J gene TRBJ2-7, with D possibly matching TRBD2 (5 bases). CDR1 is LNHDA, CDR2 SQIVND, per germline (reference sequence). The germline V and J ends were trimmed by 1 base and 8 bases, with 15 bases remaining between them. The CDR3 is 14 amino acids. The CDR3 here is CASSIALLAGQQYF. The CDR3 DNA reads TGTGCCAGTAGTATAGCCCTACTCGCGGGTCAGCAGTACTTC.

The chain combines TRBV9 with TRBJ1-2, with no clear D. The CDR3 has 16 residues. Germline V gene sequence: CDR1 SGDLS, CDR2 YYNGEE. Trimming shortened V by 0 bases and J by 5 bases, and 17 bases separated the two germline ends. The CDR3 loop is CASSVGLAPSGYGYTF. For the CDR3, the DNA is TGTGCCAGCAGCGTAGGGCTCGCTCCCTCGGGGTATGGCTACACCTTC.

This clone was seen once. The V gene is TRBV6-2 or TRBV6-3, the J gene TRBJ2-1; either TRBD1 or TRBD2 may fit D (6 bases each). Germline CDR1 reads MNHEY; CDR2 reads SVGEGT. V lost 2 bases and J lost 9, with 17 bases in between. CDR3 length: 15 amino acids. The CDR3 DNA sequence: TGTGCCAGCAGTTACCGTGGGAGCTCGGGGGCTGAGCAGTTCTTC. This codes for CASSYRGSSGAEQFF.

The CDR3 coding sequence is TGTGCCAGCAGCCCCAGAGGCGCCGAGCAGTACTTC. It encodes CASSPRGAEQYF. The J gene is TRBJ2-7, the V gene TRBV7-9; D remains ambiguous. Germline loops: CDR1 SEHNR, CDR2 FQNEAQ (reference sequence). Trimming pared 5 bases from V and 6 bases from J, leaving 11 bases between. The CDR3 length is 12 residues.

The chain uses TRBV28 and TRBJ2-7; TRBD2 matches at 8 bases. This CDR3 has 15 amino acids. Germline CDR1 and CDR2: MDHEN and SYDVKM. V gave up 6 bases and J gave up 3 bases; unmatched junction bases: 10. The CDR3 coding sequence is TGTGCCAGCAGCTCCGGGGGGGGTCAATTCTACGAGCAGTACTTC. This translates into CASSSGGGQFYEQYF.

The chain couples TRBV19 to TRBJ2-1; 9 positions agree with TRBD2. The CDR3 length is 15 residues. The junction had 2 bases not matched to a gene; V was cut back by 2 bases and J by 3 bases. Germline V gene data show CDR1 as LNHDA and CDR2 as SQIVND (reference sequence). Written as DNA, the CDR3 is TGTGCCAGTAGTATATTAGCGGGGGACTACAATGAGCAGTTCTTC. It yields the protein CASSILAGDYNEQFF.

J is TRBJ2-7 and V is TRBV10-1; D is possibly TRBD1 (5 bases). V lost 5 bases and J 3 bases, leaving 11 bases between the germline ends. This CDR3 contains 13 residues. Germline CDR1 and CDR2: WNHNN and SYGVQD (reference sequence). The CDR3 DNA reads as TGCGCCAGCAGTCCCGGACACAACTACGAGCAGTACTTC. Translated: CASSPGHNYEQYF.

CDR3 DNA sequence: TGTGCCAGCAGCCACCGGGACCAACCCTACGAGCAGTACTTC. This gives the protein CASSHRDQPYEQYF. The V gene is TRBV11-3, the J gene TRBJ2-7; D possibly uses TRBD1 or TRBD2 (5 bases each). The ends were cut back, 5 bases at V and 2 bases at J, with 13 bases in the middle. The germline gives CDR1 SGHNT, CDR2 YENEEA. The CDR3 totals 14 residues.

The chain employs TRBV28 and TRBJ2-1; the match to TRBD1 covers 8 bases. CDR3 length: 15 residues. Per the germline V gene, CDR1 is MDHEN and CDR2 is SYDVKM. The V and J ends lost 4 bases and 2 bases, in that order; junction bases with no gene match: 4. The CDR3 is CASSSGQGAYNEQFF. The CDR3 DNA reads TGTGCCAGCAGTTCCGGACAGGGCGCCTACAATGAGCAGTTCTTC.

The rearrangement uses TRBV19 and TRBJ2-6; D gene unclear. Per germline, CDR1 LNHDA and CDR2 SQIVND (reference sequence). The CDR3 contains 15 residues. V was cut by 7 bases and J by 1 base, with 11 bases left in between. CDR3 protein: CASNRWGSGANVLTF. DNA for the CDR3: TGTGCCAGTAATCGTTGGGGATCTGGGGCCAACGTCCTGACTTTC.

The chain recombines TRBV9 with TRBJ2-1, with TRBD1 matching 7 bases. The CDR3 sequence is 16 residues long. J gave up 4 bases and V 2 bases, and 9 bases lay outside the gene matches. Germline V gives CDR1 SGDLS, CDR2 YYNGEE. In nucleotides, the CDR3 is TGTGCCAGCAGCGTTCGCCCCGGGACAGAGTACAATGAGCAGTTCTTC. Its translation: CASSVRPGTEYNEQFF.

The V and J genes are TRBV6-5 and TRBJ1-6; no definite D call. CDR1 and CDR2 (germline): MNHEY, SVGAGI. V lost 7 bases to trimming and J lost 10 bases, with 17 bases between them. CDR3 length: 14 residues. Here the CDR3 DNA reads TGTGCCAGCAATTGGAGCGGAGGGAGGTCACCCCTCCACTTT. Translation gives CASNWSGGRSPLHF.

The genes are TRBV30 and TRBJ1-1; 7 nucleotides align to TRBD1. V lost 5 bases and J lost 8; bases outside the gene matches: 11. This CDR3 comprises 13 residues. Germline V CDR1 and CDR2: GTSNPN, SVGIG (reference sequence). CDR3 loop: CAWEQNRGQEAFF. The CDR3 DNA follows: TGTGCCTGGGAACAAAACAGGGGACAAGAAGCTTTCTTT.

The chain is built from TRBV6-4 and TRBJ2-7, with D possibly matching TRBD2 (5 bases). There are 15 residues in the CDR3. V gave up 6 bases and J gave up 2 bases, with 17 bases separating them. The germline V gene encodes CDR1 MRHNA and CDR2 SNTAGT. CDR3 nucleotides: TGTGCCAGCAGCGACCGGACTTCCCCAACCTACGAGCAGTACTTC. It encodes CASSDRTSPTYEQYF.

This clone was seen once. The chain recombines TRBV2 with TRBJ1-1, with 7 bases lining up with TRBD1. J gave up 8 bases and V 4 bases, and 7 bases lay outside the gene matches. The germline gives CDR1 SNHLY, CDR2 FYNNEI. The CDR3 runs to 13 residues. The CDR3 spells CASSGRQGAEAFF. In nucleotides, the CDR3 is TGTGCCAGCAGTGGAAGACAGGGCGCAGAAGCTTTCTTT.

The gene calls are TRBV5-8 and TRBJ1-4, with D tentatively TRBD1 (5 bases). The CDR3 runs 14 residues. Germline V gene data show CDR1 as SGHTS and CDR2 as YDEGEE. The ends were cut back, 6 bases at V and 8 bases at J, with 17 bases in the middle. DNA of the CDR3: TGTGCCAGCATCCGGACGGGATGGGGGGAAAAACTGTTTTTT. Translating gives CASIRTGWGEKLFF.

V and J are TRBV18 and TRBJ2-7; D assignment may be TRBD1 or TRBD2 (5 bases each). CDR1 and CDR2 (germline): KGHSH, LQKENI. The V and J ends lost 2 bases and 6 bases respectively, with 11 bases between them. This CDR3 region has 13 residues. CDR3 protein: CASSPSRESEQYF. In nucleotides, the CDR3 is TGTGCCAGCTCACCAAGCAGGGAGTCCGAGCAGTACTTC. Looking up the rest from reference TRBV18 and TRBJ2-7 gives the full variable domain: NAGVMQNPRHLVRRRGQEARLRCSPMKGHSHVYWYRQLPEEGLKFMVYLQKENIIDESGMPKERFSAEFPKEGPSILRIQQVVRGDSAAYFCASSPSRESEQYFGPGTRLTVT.